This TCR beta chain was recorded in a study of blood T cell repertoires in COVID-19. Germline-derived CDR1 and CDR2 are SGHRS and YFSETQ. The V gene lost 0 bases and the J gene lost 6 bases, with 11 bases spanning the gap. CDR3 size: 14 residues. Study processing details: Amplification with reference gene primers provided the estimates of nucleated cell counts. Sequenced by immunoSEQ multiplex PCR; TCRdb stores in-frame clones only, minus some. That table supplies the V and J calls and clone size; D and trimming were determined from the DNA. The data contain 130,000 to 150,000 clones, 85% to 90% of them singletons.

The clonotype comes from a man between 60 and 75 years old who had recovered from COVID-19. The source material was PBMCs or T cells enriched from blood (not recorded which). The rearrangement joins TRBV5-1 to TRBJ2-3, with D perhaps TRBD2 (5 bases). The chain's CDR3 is CASSLASRMDTQYF. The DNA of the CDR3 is TGCGCCAGCAGCTTGGCTAGCAGGATGGATACGCAGTATTTT.